The rows below give T cell receptor beta chains drawn from one sample of a study of beta chain features in type 1 diabetes. Data came from immunoSEQ multiplex PCR; TCRdb stores just in-frame clones and leaves some out. The data show roughly 230,000 clones, with approximately 11% seen just once and around 0.017% held by the top ten. The sequencing sample was made of naive CD4+ T cells from blood. Receptors were obtained from a young man with type 1 diabetes. CDR3s include the opening cysteine and the closing phenylalanine or tryptophan. D genes are given only for firm matches. Not all rows give a size; the values are once, few, many and, for expanded clones, a class.

v_call: TRBV2; clone_size: few; d_call: -; j_call: TRBJ2-1; cdr3_aa: CASSEGTDKFF; cdr3_nt: TGTGCCAGCAGTGAAGGGACGGACAAGTTCTTC
v_call: TRBV28; clone_size: -; d_call: -; j_call: TRBJ2-3; cdr3_aa: CASSLRDTQYF; cdr3_nt: TGTGCCAGCAGTTTACGAGATACGCAGTATTTT
v_call: TRBV9; clone_size: many; d_call: -; j_call: TRBJ2-6; cdr3_aa: CASRGQLSGANVLTF; cdr3_nt: TGTGCCAGCCGCGGACAGCTCTCTGGGGCCAACGTCCTGACTTTC
v_call: TRBV20-1; clone_size: few; d_call: -; j_call: TRBJ1-2; cdr3_aa: CSAIGGYGYTF; cdr3_nt: TGCAGTGCTATAGGGGGTTATGGCTACACCTTC
v_call: TRBV18; clone_size: -; d_call: -; j_call: TRBJ2-5; cdr3_aa: CASSSYQETQYF; cdr3_nt: TGTGCCAGCTCATCCTACCAAGAGACCCAGTACTTC
v_call: TRBV7-8; clone_size: few; d_call: -; j_call: TRBJ2-7; cdr3_aa: CASSLEGAYEQYF; cdr3_nt: TGTGCCAGCAGCTTAGAAGGAGCCTACGAGCAGTACTTC
v_call: TRBV5-5; clone_size: few; d_call: -; j_call: TRBJ2-2; cdr3_aa: CASSLGYGSGIGELFF; cdr3_nt: TGTGCCAGCAGCTTAGGTTACGGTTCAGGGATCGGGGAGCTGTTTTTT
v_call: TRBV18; clone_size: -; d_call: -; j_call: TRBJ2-1; cdr3_aa: CASSPPGGRNEQFF; cdr3_nt: TGTGCCAGCTCACCACCAGGGGGTAGAAATGAGCAGTTCTTC
v_call: TRBV6-1; clone_size: few; d_call: -; j_call: TRBJ2-7; cdr3_aa: CASSEAIWAHEQYF; cdr3_nt: TGTGCCAGCAGTGAAGCGATTTGGGCGCACGAGCAGTACTTC
v_call: TRBV7-9; clone_size: few; d_call: -; j_call: TRBJ1-5; cdr3_aa: CASSQGNQPQHF; cdr3_nt: TGTGCCAGCAGTCAGGGAAATCAGCCCCAGCATTTT
v_call: TRBV5-8; clone_size: few; d_call: TRBD1; j_call: TRBJ2-7; cdr3_aa: CASSSPGQGSSYEQYF; cdr3_nt: TGTGCCAGCAGTTCTCCGGGACAGGGGAGCTCCTACGAGCAGTACTTC
v_call: TRBV7-2; clone_size: -; d_call: TRBD2; j_call: TRBJ2-5; cdr3_aa: CASKLAGGNQETQYF; cdr3_nt: TGTGCCAGCAAACTAGCGGGGGGGAATCAAGAGACCCAGTACTTC
v_call: TRBV4-1; clone_size: few; d_call: -; j_call: TRBJ1-1; cdr3_aa: CASSQGVSRGTEAFF; cdr3_nt: TGCGCCAGCAGCCAAGGTGTGAGCAGGGGCACTGAAGCTTTCTTT
v_call: TRBV11-3; clone_size: few; d_call: TRBD1; j_call: TRBJ2-1; cdr3_aa: CASSLTGGVNEQFF; cdr3_nt: TGTGCCAGCAGCTTGACAGGGGGGGTCAATGAGCAGTTCTTC
v_call: TRBV2; clone_size: -; d_call: -; j_call: TRBJ1-6; cdr3_aa: CGGAGTPNSPLHF; cdr3_nt: TGTGGAGGAGCGGGGACTCCTAATTCACCCCTCCACTTT
v_call: TRBV10-3; clone_size: few; d_call: TRBD1; j_call: TRBJ1-1; cdr3_aa: CAISESDRGTTEAFF; cdr3_nt: TGTGCCATCAGTGAGTCGGACAGGGGGACCACTGAAGCTTTCTTT
v_call: TRBV7-9; clone_size: few; d_call: TRBD1; j_call: TRBJ1-1; cdr3_aa: CASSLMGQGNTEAFF; cdr3_nt: TGTGCCAGCAGCTTAATGGGACAGGGGAACACTGAAGCTTTCTTT
v_call: TRBV6-5; clone_size: -; d_call: -; j_call: TRBJ1-5; cdr3_aa: CASRPTDSNQPQHF; cdr3_nt: TGTGCCAGCAGGCCTACAGATAGCAATCAGCCCCAGCATTTT
v_call: TRBV29-1; clone_size: -; d_call: -; j_call: TRBJ2-1; cdr3_aa: CSVDPGNVNEQFF; cdr3_nt: TGCAGCGTTGATCCGGGAAACGTGAATGAGCAGTTCTTC
v_call: TRBV4-1; clone_size: few; d_call: -; j_call: TRBJ2-2; cdr3_aa: CASSQDPARNTGELFF; cdr3_nt: TGCGCCAGCAGCCAAGATCCCGCGCGCAACACCGGGGAGCTGTTTTTT
v_call: TRBV7-8; clone_size: -; d_call: TRBD2; j_call: TRBJ2-5; cdr3_aa: CASRAGTTPRAQYF; cdr3_nt: TGTGCCAGCAGAGCCGGGACTACACCCCGGGCCCAGTACTTC
v_call: TRBV5-1; clone_size: -; d_call: -; j_call: TRBJ2-3; cdr3_aa: CASSLGLTDTQYF; cdr3_nt: TGCGCCAGCAGCTTGGGACTCACAGATACGCAGTATTTT
v_call: TRBV5-1; clone_size: few; d_call: -; j_call: TRBJ2-2; cdr3_aa: CASSLVSGMAGELFF; cdr3_nt: TGCGCCAGCAGCTTGGTTTCAGGGATGGCCGGGGAGCTGTTTTTT
v_call: TRBV7-2; clone_size: few; d_call: -; j_call: TRBJ2-7; cdr3_aa: CASSNVPGLSEQYF; cdr3_nt: TGTGCCAGCAGCAATGTCCCAGGCTTAAGCGAGCAGTACTTC
v_call: TRBV4-2; clone_size: -; d_call: -; j_call: TRBJ2-3; cdr3_aa: CASSQAGSTDTQYF; cdr3_nt: TGTGCCAGCAGCCAAGCGGGGTCCACAGATACGCAGTATTTT
v_call: TRBV7-9; clone_size: -; d_call: TRBD1; j_call: TRBJ2-4; cdr3_aa: CASSQRQGRNIQYF; cdr3_nt: TGTGCCAGCAGCCAAAGACAGGGAAGAAACATTCAGTACTTC
v_call: TRBV7-9; clone_size: few; d_call: -; j_call: TRBJ2-5; cdr3_aa: CASSHAGVSETQYF; cdr3_nt: TGTGCCAGCAGCCACGCCGGGGTTTCGGAGACCCAGTACTTC
v_call: TRBV27; clone_size: -; d_call: TRBD1; j_call: TRBJ2-3; cdr3_aa: CASSYRGLLDTQYF; cdr3_nt: TGTGCCAGCAGTTACAGGGGGCTCCTAGATACGCAGTATTTT
v_call: TRBV7-2; clone_size: few; d_call: TRBD1; j_call: TRBJ1-2; cdr3_aa: CASSPDRGYGYTF; cdr3_nt: TGTGCCAGCAGCCCGGACAGGGGCTATGGCTACACCTTC